This entry lists 13 T cell receptor beta chains sequenced from one sample in a study of cytomegalovirus exposure and HLA in healthy donors. PCR employed 60 Vbeta and 13 Jbeta primers. Profiling relied on immunoSEQ multiplex PCR, and the TCRdb table lists in-frame clones only, not all of them. The sample includes over 110,000 clones, approximately 80% of them seen just once. Material: PBMCs. The receptors here all came from a female donor in good health and CMV-seronegative.

This chain uses TRBV27 with TRBJ2-7, with D maybe TRBD2 (7 bases). The CDR3 extends over 12 amino acids. With 6 bases removed from V and 2 bases from J, the gap between germline ends came to 8 bases. The germline gives CDR1 MNHEY, CDR2 SMNVEV (reference sequence). The CDR3 coding sequence is TGTGCCAGCAGGGGGGGGCCCTACGAGCAGTACTTC. Amino acid sequence: CASRGGPYEQYF.

The CDR3 DNA sequence: TGTGCCAGCTCTTACCCCCGGGACAGGCTCGCCGACGAGCAGTACTTC. Protein: CASSYPRDRLADEQYF. The rearrangement joins TRBV2 to TRBJ2-7; the match to TRBD1 covers 8 bases. Trimming removed 8 bases from V and 5 bases from J; junction bases left unmatched: 17. The CDR3 is 16 residues long. Germline V gene sequence: CDR1 SNHLY, CDR2 FYNNEI.

The V gene is TRBV5-1, the J gene TRBJ1-1, with D hard to call. Trimming cost V 2 bases and J 4 bases, with 6 bases left between them. The germline CDR1 and CDR2 sequences are SGHRS and YFSETQ. The CDR3 runs to 12 residues. For the CDR3, the DNA is TGCGCCAGCAGCTTACAGCCCACTGAAGCTTTCTTT. This sequence encodes CASSLQPTEAFF.

The chain carries TRBV28 and TRBJ1-2, with TRBD1 matching 7 bases. The germline V gene encodes CDR1 MDHEN and CDR2 SYDVKM. The V segment lost 5 bases and the J segment 0 bases; nucleotides outside the gene matches: 9. CDR3 length equals 16 residues. The CDR3 coding sequence is TGTGCCAGCAGTCTCAAACAGGGGACAGCTAACTATGGCTACACCTTC. Amino acids: CASSLKQGTANYGYTF.

The chain has TRBV19 and TRBJ2-6; D is uncertain. The CDR3 loop spans 15 amino acids. V lost 7 bases and J 0 bases, leaving 10 bases between the germline ends. Germline CDR1 reads LNHDA; CDR2 reads SQIVND (reference sequence). The CDR3 DNA reads TGTGCCAGTACCCCCTCGGGCTCTGGGGCCAACGTCCTGACTTTC. Its protein product is CASTPSGSGANVLTF.

This clone was observed a handful of times. CDR3 DNA: TGTGCCAGCAGCGGGTCGGAGGGATCGACTAATGAAAAACTGTTTTTT. Protein sequence: CASSGSEGSTNEKLFF. The chain carries TRBV7-9 and TRBJ1-4, with D hard to call. Trimming removed 5 bases at V and 2 bases at J, with 15 bases between. The CDR3 has 16 residues. Germline V gene lookup returns CDR1 SEHNR and CDR2 FQNEAQ (reference sequence).

This clone was seen once. The chain combines TRBV5-8 with TRBJ1-1, with TRBD1 as a possible D gene (5 bases). Germline CDR1 and CDR2: SGHTS and YDEGEE. V lost 2 bases, J lost 0 bases, and 14 bases lay in between. The CDR3 contains 16 residues. The CDR3 nucleotides are TGTGCCAGCAGCTTCCAGGGTCCAATGGTGAACACTGAAGCTTTCTTT. Protein: CASSFQGPMVNTEAFF.

This chain uses TRBV19 with TRBJ1-3; no firm D call. The germline V gene encodes CDR1 LNHDA and CDR2 SQIVND (reference sequence). Trimming shortened V by 4 bases and J by 0 bases, and 7 bases separated the two germline ends. The CDR3 has 14 amino acids. The CDR3 is CASSRASSGNTIYF. The CDR3, as DNA: TGTGCCAGTAGTAGAGCAAGCTCTGGAAACACCATATATTTT.

The CDR3 region is CASSRMGQGSHEQYF. CDR3 bases: TGCGCCAGCAGCCGGATGGGACAGGGGTCCCACGAGCAGTACTTC. The chain carries TRBV5-1 and TRBJ2-7; 10 positions agree with TRBD1. Germline loops: CDR1 SGHRS, CDR2 YFSETQ. The CDR3 has 15 residues. Trimming took 4 bases from V and 5 from J; bases not matched to a gene: 9.

The chain combines TRBV29-1 with TRBJ2-4; TRBD1 agrees at 8 bases. The length of the CDR3 is 12 residues. The germline V gene has CDR1 SQVTM and CDR2 ANQGSEA. The CDR3: CSTGGRGNIQYF. The DNA of the CDR3 is TGCAGTACAGGGGGTCGGGGAAACATTCAGTACTTC.

The chain is built from TRBV10-3 and TRBJ2-5; D is perhaps TRBD1 (8 bases). The V and J ends lost 5 bases and 4 bases respectively, with 17 bases between them. The CDR3 contains 15 residues. Per the germline V gene, CDR1 is ENHRY and CDR2 is SYGVKD. CDR3 DNA sequence: TGTGCCATCAGTTACTCGGACAGGGAGGGAGAGACCCAGTACTTC. Translating gives CAISYSDREGETQYF.

V usage is TRBV13 and J usage is TRBJ2-2; 7 bases agree with TRBD1. CDR3 length equals 15 residues. Germline-derived CDR1 and CDR2 are PRHDT and FYEKMQ (reference sequence). Losses at the gene ends were 1 base for V and 3 bases for J; bases not matched to a gene: 2. CDR3 sequence reads: CASSLDRGYTGELFF. Written as DNA, the CDR3 is TGTGCCAGCAGCTTAGACAGGGGTTACACCGGGGAGCTGTTTTTT.

The CDR3 DNA is TGTGCCAGTAGTGTACTCCAGGGGATCGGTAGCAATCAGCCCCAGCATTTT. Its protein is CASSVLQGIGSNQPQHF. The V and J genes are TRBV19 and TRBJ1-5; the D gene is possibly TRBD1 (6 bases). Germline values: CDR1 LNHDA, CDR2 SQIVND (reference sequence). V was clipped by 5 bases and J by 0 bases, with 17 bases between them. This CDR3 is 17 amino acids long.